This T cell receptor (beta chain) was sequenced during a study of cytomegalovirus exposure and HLA in healthy donors. This clone showed up just a few times. This specimen includes other DNA sequences encoding the same CDR3. PCR involved 60 Vbeta and 13 Jbeta primers. The method was immunoSEQ multiplex PCR; TCRdb's version includes in-frame clones alone and lacks a portion of them. This table has 150,000 or so clones, roughly 76% appearing once. The CDR3 contains 15 residues. The ends lost 7 bases at V and 0 bases at J; junction bases unmatched: 4. Germline V gene lookup returns CDR1 MDHEN and CDR2 SYDVKM.

The sequenced sample consisted of PBMCs. This chain connects TRBV28 to TRBJ1-5, with 9 bases that match TRBD1. The receptor was derived from a woman between 18 and 29 years old in good health and CMV-seropositive. In DNA, the CDR3 is TGTGCCAGCACCTCGACAGGGGGTAGCAATCAGCCCCAGCATTTT. This translates into CASTSTGGSNQPQHF.